This T cell receptor (beta chain) emerged from a study of T-cell reconstitution after alpha-beta-depleted transplantation in children. Study results and caveats: Several hundred expanded graft clones reportedly supplied alpha-beta T cells about two months after transplant. Some patients' high day-60 TCRbeta diversity was traced to surviving recipient T cells and thymic progenitors. Fresh T-cell production supplied most of the T-cell counts and diversity seen one year after transplant.

Unique molecular identifiers featured in how the TCRbeta library was prepared. TCRdb re-called the PCR reads with MiXCR, one entry per CDR3 protein. The table has 580,000 or so distinct CDR3 sequences, under 25% seen once. This clonotype has a count of ten or more. Its antigen is unidentified. This TCR derives from a boy under two years old who had a stem cell transplant for acute myeloid leukemia, so the T cells may come from the graft donor. Sequencing used PBMCs, mostly from graft donor cells, obtained 360 days after TCRalphabeta/CD19-depleted stem cell transplant.

This CDR3 is CSARPLGGETQYF. The CDR3 DNA sequence: TGCAGTGCGCGGCCCCTCGGGGGGGAGACCCAGTACTTC. The chain combines TRBV20-1 with TRBJ2-5, with 7 bases fitting TRBD2. The CDR3 extends over 13 amino acids. Germline lookup yields CDR1 DFQATT and CDR2 SNEGSKA (reference sequence). The trim removed 6 bases at V and 5 bases at J, leaving 9 bases unmatched.